Only one count was recorded for the clone carrying this TCR beta chain. The entry originates in a study of shared clonotypes between healthy human individuals. Background on the study: Sampling drew on donors who were a couple of women and a few men aged 18 to 49.

Genomic DNA (from each subset) was split evenly across several immunoSEQ plates. In the sorted-subset replicate PCRs, roughly 210 ng DNA, tens of thousands of T cell genomes, was used. Profiled with immunoSEQ multiplex PCR; TCRdb holds only in-frame clones, not every one. The sample records about 2.1 million clones, 93% being singletons. Positive CCR7 selection of CD45RO-negative cells yielded the naive CD8 cells, and terminally differentiated effector memory CD45RA+ cells were excluded. Each of the donors was a healthy adult who was HIV-negative and had not had a recent acute infection or vaccination. This CDR3 has 15 residues. Per germline, CDR1 MNHNS and CDR2 SASEGT. V dropped 6 bases and J dropped 7; count of bases not matched to a gene: 9.

The genes are TRBV6-1 and TRBJ1-2; 12 bases are shared with TRBD1. This sequence was found in a man aged 18 to 30 in good health. Some clones in this sample may be carry-over from other donors' samples. Specimen: naive CD8+ T cells from PBMCs. The CDR3 spells CASRFQGQGARGYTF. For the CDR3, the DNA is TGTGCCAGCAGATTCCAGGGACAGGGGGCGCGTGGCTACACCTTC.